This passage covers 22 T cell receptor beta chains from one sample sequenced in a study of response to subunit inactivated influenza vaccine. Each CDR3 protein gets one entry after TCRdb re-called the RT-PCR reads with MiXCR. The repertoire holds some 640,000 distinct CDR3 sequences, with approximately 14% as singletons. Sample: PBMCs from blood, taken around two weeks before vaccination. The source of these receptors is a man over 45 who received an inactivated influenza vaccine.

This clonotype was detected only a few times. V and J are TRBV6-6 and TRBJ2-3, with D unclear. The V gene lost 2 bases and the J gene lost 6 bases, with 6 bases spanning the gap. This CDR3 has 12 residues. Looked up from germline, CDR1 is MNHNY and CDR2 is SVGAGI (reference sequence). CDR3 sequence (DNA): TGTGCCAGCAGTTACATTGGCGATACGCAGTATTTT. This codes for CASSYIGDTQYF.

This clonotype has a count of ten or more. The chain joins TRBV28 to TRBJ2-1, with 11 nucleotides matching TRBD1. CDR3 size: 18 residues. Germline V CDR1 and CDR2: MDHEN, SYDVKM. J lost 8 bases, V lost 6 bases, and 18 bases had no gene match. The CDR3 DNA sequence: TGTGCCAGCAGCTTAGGGACAGGGGGTCCCCTAACGGTGGATGAGCAGTTCTTC. Translating gives CASSLGTGGPLTVDEQFF.

This chain links TRBV20-1 with TRBJ2-1; 10 bases match TRBD2. V dropped 5 bases and J dropped 6; count of bases not matched to a gene: 4. CDR3 size: 13 residues. Germline CDR1 and CDR2: DFQATT and SNEGSKA (reference sequence). In DNA form, the CDR3 reads TGCAGTGCTTTGTCTAGCGGGAGCAATGAGCAGTTCTTC. Translating gives CSALSSGSNEQFF.

Many counts were recorded for this clonotype. The chain is built from TRBV29-1 and TRBJ2-1, with TRBD2 identical over 11 bases. Trimming at V came to 7 bases and at J to 4 bases, leaving 6 bases not matched to a gene. From germline, CDR1 is SQVTM and CDR2 ANQGSEA. CDR3 length equals 14 residues. The CDR3 loop is CSGILAGEYNEQFF. The DNA for the CDR3 is TGCAGCGGTATACTAGCGGGGGAATACAATGAGCAGTTCTTC.

The CDR3 bases are TGTGCCAGCAGTGAACGAGGGGGGCGATTCTCTGAAGCTTTCTTT. This translates into CASSERGGRFSEAFF. The chain couples TRBV2 to TRBJ1-1; possibly TRBD1 for D (6 bases). CDR3 length: 15 amino acids. Trimming left V 2 bases short and J 6 bases short, with 16 bases between. From germline, CDR1 is SNHLY and CDR2 FYNNEI. The variable domain in full, completed from reference TRBV2 and TRBJ1-1, reads EPEVTQTPSHQVTQMGQEVILRCVPISNHLYFYWYRQILGQKVEFLVSFYNNEISEKSEIFDDQFSVERPDGSNFTLKIRSTKLEDSAMYFCASSERGGRFSEAFFGQGTRLTVV.

This clonotype occurred a few times. The genes are TRBV4-3 and TRBJ1-1; 7 nucleotides match TRBD1. Germline-derived CDR1 and CDR2 are LGHNA and YSLEER. Trimming at V came to 4 bases and at J to 4 bases, leaving 6 bases not matched to a gene. The CDR3 sequence is 14 residues long. In DNA form, the CDR3 reads TGCGCCAGCAGCCGAGACAGGGAGTCCACTGAAGCTTTCTTT. Translation: CASSRDRESTEAFF.

The chain employs TRBV4-1 and TRBJ1-1; 11 bases fit TRBD1. The CDR3 sequence is 17 residues long. Per germline, CDR1 MGHRA and CDR2 YSYEKL. V lost 0 bases, J lost 4 bases, and 7 bases stayed unmatched. The CDR3 bases are TGCGCCAGCAGCCAAGATGGACGGGGGACAGGGGGCACTGAAGCTTTCTTT. Translated, it gives CASSQDGRGTGGTEAFF.

This sequence joins TRBV7-2 and TRBJ2-3, with D possibly matching TRBD1 (5 bases). CDR1 SGHTA and CDR2 FQGNSA come from the germline V gene. The CDR3 sequence is 17 residues long. V was clipped by 4 bases and J by 1 base, with 18 bases between them. CDR3 sequence reads: CASSYRKGGARTDTQYF. The CDR3 DNA follows: TGTGCCAGCAGCTACCGAAAAGGTGGGGCACGCACAGATACGCAGTATTTT.

This chain links TRBV30 with TRBJ2-7, with D perhaps being TRBD1 or TRBD2 (5 bases each). The CDR3 spans 13 residues. Per the germline V gene, CDR1 is GTSNPN and CDR2 is SVGIG (reference sequence). Trimming removed 2 bases at V and 2 bases at J, with 10 bases between. Written as DNA, the CDR3 is TGTGCCTGGAGTAGGGACGTGGCCTACGAGCAGTACTTC. It is translated as CAWSRDVAYEQYF.

Only a few counts were recorded for this clonotype. The chain has TRBV23-1 and TRBJ2-3; weak D call: TRBD2 (5 bases). TRBV23-1 is noted as an ORF with a role that remains uncertain. The CDR3 is 12 amino acids. V gave up 6 bases and J gave up 10 bases, with 14 bases separating them. In DNA form, the CDR3 reads TGCGCCAGCAGCACACTAGTTTGTTCGCAGTATTTT. Encoded protein: CASSTLVCSQYF.

The chain has TRBV5-5 and TRBJ2-5; D ambiguous. The CDR3 has 14 amino acids. V was trimmed by 1 base and J by 1 base, leaving 8 bases between them. The germline CDR1 and CDR2 sequences are SGHKS and YYEKEE (reference sequence). The CDR3 coding sequence is TGTGCCAGCAGCTTGTGGCTACCCCAAGAGACCCAGTACTTC. It translates to CASSLWLPQETQYF.

This clonotype was recorded a few times. The rearrangement uses TRBV28 and TRBJ2-2, with a tentative D call TRBD2 (6 bases). V was clipped by 7 bases and J by 7 bases, with 10 bases between them. The CDR3 is 12 amino acids. CDR1 is MDHEN and CDR2 is SYDVKM in the germline V gene. The CDR3: CASTAGIGELFF. CDR3 DNA sequence: TGTGCCAGCACAGCGGGCATCGGGGAGCTGTTTTTT.

The chain links TRBV12-3 or TRBV12-4 to TRBJ1-5; D gene unclear. The CDR3 has 15 amino acids. V was cut by 6 bases and J by 0 bases, with 12 bases left in between. Written as DNA, the CDR3 is TGTGCCAGCAGAAAAAATCTCAATAGCAATCAGCCCCAGCATTTT. Translated, it gives CASRKNLNSNQPQHF.

The chain has TRBV11-2 and TRBJ1-1, with D tentatively TRBD1 (5 bases). V was clipped by 5 bases and J by 5 bases, with 12 bases between them. Germline V gene lookup returns CDR1 SGHAT and CDR2 FQNNGV. This CDR3 has 13 residues. This chain's CDR3 is CASSPGTMTEAFF. The CDR3 region has the DNA TGTGCCAGCAGCCCGGGGACCATGACTGAAGCTTTCTTT.

This clonotype was counted a few times. The chain couples TRBV5-1 to TRBJ2-7, with TRBD1 identical over 8 bases. The V segment lost 4 bases and the J segment 5 bases; nucleotides outside the gene matches: 8. The CDR3 consists of 14 residues. The germline V gene has CDR1 SGHRS and CDR2 YFSETQ. CDR3 bases: TGCGCCAGCAGCCGCGACAGGGGCTCGGACGAGCAGTACTTC. Protein: CASSRDRGSDEQYF.

The V gene is TRBV10-3, the J gene TRBJ2-3, with 7 bases that match TRBD2. V lost 6 bases to trimming and J lost 6 bases; unmatched junction nucleotides: 6. CDR1 is ENHRY and CDR2 is SYGVKD in the germline V gene. The length of the CDR3 is 13 residues. The CDR3 is CAIRGGNSDTQYF. The CDR3, as DNA: TGTGCCATCAGGGGGGGGAATTCGGATACGCAGTATTTT.

This clonotype came up a few times. The chain links TRBV10-3 to TRBJ2-1; TRBD2 matches 15 bases. CDR1 ENHRY and CDR2 SYGVKD come from the germline V gene. V lost 9 bases and J lost 9; bases outside the gene matches: 6. This CDR3 spans 14 amino acids. CDR3 DNA: TGTGCCATAGGACTAGCGGGGGGGAGCGGTGAGCAGTTCTTC. Residues: CAIGLAGGSGEQFF.

This rearrangement joins TRBV6-1 to TRBJ1-6; no clear D. Germline V gene lookup returns CDR1 MNHNS and CDR2 SASEGT. The CDR3 has 17 amino acids. The germline V and J ends were trimmed by 5 bases and 7 bases, with 21 bases remaining between them. In DNA, the CDR3 is TGTGCCAGCAGTACCTCCGGGAGGGAATTGGGAAATTCACCCCTCCACTTT. This sequence encodes CASSTSGRELGNSPLHF.

This clonotype has a handful of counts. The chain links TRBV15 to TRBJ2-5, with D perhaps matching TRBD1 (6 bases). Germline V lookup: CDR1 LNHNV, CDR2 YYDKDF (reference sequence). The CDR3 spans 16 residues. V was cut by 5 bases and J by 5 bases, with 21 bases left in between. CDR3: CATSGLGGHLGETQYF. In nucleotides, the CDR3 is TGTGCCACCAGCGGTCTTGGGGGACACTTAGGGGAGACCCAGTACTTC.

This clonotype was counted only a few times. The chain links TRBV6-5 to TRBJ2-5; a possible D gene is TRBD2 (6 bases). The CDR3 is 14 amino acids. From germline, CDR1 is MNHEY and CDR2 SVGAGI. Trimming shortened V by 2 bases and J by 1 base, and 8 bases separated the two germline ends. The CDR3 DNA follows: TGTGCCAGCAGTTACCTGGGGGGCCAAGAGACCCAGTACTTC. This translates into CASSYLGGQETQYF.

This clonotype has ten or more counts. The chain couples TRBV20-1 to TRBJ2-7; 7 bases are shared with TRBD1. From germline, CDR1 is DFQATT and CDR2 SNEGSKA (reference sequence). CDR3 size: 13 residues. V lost 5 bases to trimming and J lost 1 base; unmatched junction nucleotides: 5. In DNA, the CDR3 is TGCAGTGCTCCCCGACAGGGTTCCTACGAGCAGTACTTC. Translation gives CSAPRQGSYEQYF.

The chain employs TRBV20-1 and TRBJ1-2; D unclear. The V and J ends lost 1 base and 1 base respectively, with 10 bases between them. In germline, CDR1 is DFQATT, CDR2 SNEGSKA (reference sequence). The CDR3 spans 14 residues. The CDR3 loop reads CSARAPGYNYGYTF. CDR3 coding DNA: TGCAGTGCTAGAGCCCCGGGGTATAACTATGGCTACACCTTC.